These 26 T cell receptor beta chains came from one sample sequenced in a study of blood T cells in healthy people across ages. A second PCR, run for about 7 to 11 cycles, used a sample-barcoded 5' primer plus a J-beta primer mix. TCRdb fed the 5' RACE reads into MiXCR, producing one record per CDR3 protein. This table has approximately 1,700,000 distinct CDR3 sequences, roughly two fifths appearing once. Specimen: blood. These receptors all come from a human donor in good health.

CDR3 region: CASSFRDGSTDTQYF. CDR3 DNA sequence: TGTGCCAGCAGTTTCAGAGACGGGAGCACAGATACGCAGTATTTT. The genes are TRBV12-3 or TRBV12-4 and TRBJ2-3; D gene ambiguous. Trimming shortened V by 3 bases and J by 0 bases, and 10 bases separated the two germline ends. The CDR3 is 15 residues long.

The rearrangement links TRBV4-1 to TRBJ1-2, with D unresolved. The V gene's germline CDR1 is MGHRA and CDR2 YSYEKL. The CDR3 totals 13 residues. V was cut by 3 bases and J by 2 bases, with 7 bases left in between. The CDR3 sequence: CASSHSLNYGYTF. The DNA for the CDR3 is TGCGCCAGCAGCCACTCCCTAAACTATGGCTACACCTTC.

This clonotype was seen only a few times. The genes are TRBV12-3 or TRBV12-4 and TRBJ1-2, with unresolved D. Trimming removed 7 bases at V and 3 bases at J, with 6 bases between. The length of the CDR3 is 11 residues. The CDR3 DNA follows: TGTGCCAGCAAGGCAGACTATGGCTACACCTTC. Protein sequence: CASKADYGYTF.

This chain joins TRBV7-2 and TRBJ2-4; no reliable D call. The J call may be mistaken, given a closer DNA end match to TRBJ2-7. In germline, CDR1 is SGHTA, CDR2 FQGNSA. The CDR3 length is 15 residues. CDR3 protein: CASSSPQLLGYEQYF. Here the CDR3 DNA reads TGTGCCAGCAGCTCGCCCCAGTTGTTGGGTTACGAGCAGTACTTC.

The chain couples TRBV28 to TRBJ1-2, with 8 bases matching TRBD1. Germline CDR1 is MDHEN and CDR2 is SYDVKM. The J segment lost 4 bases and the V segment lost 6 bases, leaving 7 bases of the junction unmatched. The CDR3 runs to 14 residues. CDR3: CASRQTGVGYGYTF. CDR3 nucleotide sequence: TGTGCCAGCAGACAGACAGGGGTTGGCTATGGCTACACCTTC.

The chain couples TRBV7-2 to TRBJ2-7; unclear D gene. Germline lookup yields CDR1 SGHTA and CDR2 FQGNSA. The CDR3 length is 13 residues. V was cut by 7 bases and J by 3 bases, with 13 bases left in between. In DNA form, the CDR3 reads TGTGCCAGCAACTCCCGGGCGATCTACGAGCAGTACTTC. Protein: CASNSRAIYEQYF.

This chain links TRBV10-3 with TRBJ2-4; 8 nucleotides align to TRBD1. The length of the CDR3 is 19 residues. V trimming: 1 base; J trimming: 1 base; junction bases outside the gene matches: 12. CDR1 and CDR2 from the germline V gene are ENHRY and SYGVKD. CDR3 sequence (DNA): TGTGCCATCAGTGAGTTCCCGGGACAGGAGTCCCTGGCCAAAAACATTCAGTACTTC. Its translation is CAISEFPGQESLAKNIQYF.

The genes are TRBV24-1 and TRBJ2-6; no definite D call. V was cut by 6 bases and J by 0 bases, with 8 bases left in between. Germline V gene lookup returns CDR1 KGHDR and CDR2 SFDVKD. The CDR3 loop spans 15 amino acids. CDR3 DNA: TGTGCCACCAGTTCCGCCGGCTCTGGGGCCAACGTCCTGACTTTC. Translated, it gives CATSSAGSGANVLTF.

V is TRBV4-3 and J is TRBJ2-5; weak D call: TRBD2 (6 bases). The CDR3 is 15 amino acids. Germline V gene sequence: CDR1 LGHNA, CDR2 YSLEER. The V end was cut by 0 bases, the J end by 5 bases, with 13 bases between. CDR3 protein: CASSQDTGRRETQYF. CDR3 nucleotide sequence: TGCGCCAGCAGCCAAGATACGGGGAGGCGGGAGACCCAGTACTTC.

This clonotype was picked up many times. The genes are TRBV9 and TRBJ2-1, with unresolved D. The CDR3 has 13 residues. In germline, CDR1 is SGDLS, CDR2 YYNGEE. V was clipped by 2 bases and J by 8 bases, with 11 bases between them. DNA for the CDR3: TGTGCCAGCAGCGTCGGATCGGCCGATGAGCAGTTCTTC. Protein: CASSVGSADEQFF.

A few counts support this clonotype. The rearrangement links TRBV6-2 or TRBV6-3 to TRBJ2-1; D call uncertain. V was clipped by 7 bases and J by 5 bases, with 15 bases between them. Germline V gives CDR1 MNHEY, CDR2 SVGEGT. This CDR3 contains 14 residues. The CDR3, as DNA: TGTGCCAGCACCATGGATCCAACAAACAATGAGCAGTTCTTC. Protein product: CASTMDPTNNEQFF.

The chain employs TRBV6-5 and TRBJ2-5; a possible D gene is TRBD2 (5 bases). V was pared by 6 bases and J by 2 bases, with 10 bases between. The CDR3 contains 13 residues. Germline lookup yields CDR1 MNHEY and CDR2 SVGAGI. The CDR3 bases are TGTGCCAGCAGATTCCCGGGACAAGAGACCCAGTACTTC. It translates to CASRFPGQETQYF.

The genes are TRBV4-1 and TRBJ1-2, with D perhaps TRBD1 (6 bases). V lost 4 bases and J 3 bases, leaving 15 bases between the germline ends. There are 15 residues in the CDR3. Germline CDR1 and CDR2: MGHRA and YSYEKL. DNA for the CDR3: TGCGCCAGCAGCCCTATAGCAGGGGCCTACTATGGCTACACCTTC. This translates into CASSPIAGAYYGYTF.

CDR3 sequence (DNA): TGTGCCAGCAGTATAACCGGGACTAGCGGGGCTAACATTCAGTACTTC. The encoded protein is CASSITGTSGANIQYF. The chain recombines TRBV2 with TRBJ2-4, with TRBD2 matching over 13 bases. CDR1 and CDR2 from the germline V gene are SNHLY and FYNNEI. V was clipped by 5 bases and J by 7 bases; unmatched bases: 8. The CDR3 has 16 residues.

This chain joins TRBV2 and TRBJ2-3; D possibly corresponds to TRBD1 (8 bases). The V end was cut by 5 bases, the J end by 1 base, with 16 bases between. The CDR3 runs to 16 residues. Germline lookup yields CDR1 SNHLY and CDR2 FYNNEI. This CDR3 is CASSPTGGGGTDTQYF. The CDR3 bases are TGTGCCAGCAGTCCCACAGGGGGGGGAGGCACAGATACGCAGTATTTT.

This chain connects TRBV3-1 to TRBJ2-1; TRBD2 aligns across 10 bases. The ends lost 0 bases at V and 8 bases at J; junction bases unmatched: 7. The CDR3 is 16 residues long. Per the germline V gene, CDR1 is LGHDT and CDR2 is YNNKEL (reference sequence). The CDR3 sequence: CASSQDESGGVDEQFF. Here the CDR3 DNA reads TGTGCCAGCAGCCAAGATGAAAGCGGGGGGGTCGATGAGCAGTTCTTC.

This clonotype has more than one count but fewer than ten. The chain is built from TRBV12-3 or TRBV12-4 and TRBJ2-1, with 16 positions matching TRBD2. V shed 1 base, J shed 2 bases, and the junction held 8 bases outside the gene matches. The CDR3 has 20 amino acids. For the CDR3, the DNA is TGTGCCAGCAGTTTAGTTAGGGGACTAGCGGGGGGGGACCCCTACAATGAGCAGTTCTTC. The encoded protein is CASSLVRGLAGGDPYNEQFF.

The chain couples TRBV7-9 to TRBJ2-5; D unclear. Germline V gene lookup returns CDR1 SEHNR and CDR2 FQNEAQ (reference sequence). The V end lost 3 bases, the J end lost 6 bases, and 8 bases lay between the germline ends. The CDR3 has 12 amino acids. The CDR3 reads CASSFGVQTQYF. The CDR3 bases are TGTGCCAGCAGCTTCGGAGTGCAGACCCAGTACTTC. The full variable domain, with the rest looked up from reference TRBV7-9 and TRBJ2-5, is DTGVSQNPRHKITKRGQNVTFRCDPISEHNRLYWYRQTLGQGPEFLTYFQNEAQLEKSRLLSDRFSAERPKGSFSTLEIQRTEQGDSAMYLCASSFGVQTQYFGPGTRLLVL.

The chain recombines TRBV12-3 or TRBV12-4 with TRBJ2-7, with 9 bases aligning to TRBD1. After removal of 4 bases from V and 5 bases from J, the junction contained 6 bases not matched to a gene. The CDR3 extends over 14 amino acids. The CDR3 protein is CASSWGQGNDEQYF. CDR3 DNA sequence: TGTGCCAGCAGTTGGGGACAGGGTAACGACGAGCAGTACTTC.

This clonotype was observed a handful of times. The rearrangement links TRBV6-5 to TRBJ2-1; the match to TRBD2 covers 8 bases. Trimming took 4 bases from V and 6 from J; bases not matched to a gene: 8. Germline values: CDR1 MNHEY, CDR2 SVGAGI. This CDR3 comprises 15 residues. The CDR3 region is CASSFGDGGGNEQFF. The CDR3 DNA follows: TGTGCCAGCAGTTTTGGGGACGGGGGGGGCAATGAGCAGTTCTTC.

This chain joins TRBV5-4 and TRBJ2-5, with D possibly matching TRBD1 (6 bases). This CDR3 has 15 residues. V lost 3 bases, J lost 1 base, and 13 bases lay in between. Germline CDR1 reads SGHNT; CDR2 reads YYREEE (reference sequence). The CDR3 sequence: CASSSLRTAQETQYF. The CDR3 region has the DNA TGTGCCAGCAGCTCCCTCCGGACAGCCCAAGAGACCCAGTACTTC. The whole variable domain, filled in from reference TRBV5-4 and TRBJ2-5, reads ETGVTQSPTHLIKTRGQQVTLRCSSQSGHNTVSWYQQALGQGPQFIFQYYREEENGRGNFPPRFSGLQFPNYSSELNVNALELDDSALYLCASSSLRTAQETQYFGPGTRLLVL.

This clonotype was found a few times. As DNA, the CDR3 is TGCGCCAGCAGCCAAGAAGGAGTCAGCTCCTACGAGCAGTACTTC. Protein sequence: CASSQEGVSSYEQYF. The chain links TRBV4-1 to TRBJ2-7; unclear D gene. V dropped 0 bases and J dropped 0 bases, with 9 bases sitting between them. This CDR3 has 15 amino acids. Germline assignment: CDR1 MGHRA and CDR2 YSYEKL.

The chain joins TRBV7-9 to TRBJ1-1; D is unresolved. This CDR3 spans 14 amino acids. The germline V and J ends were trimmed by 5 bases and 3 bases, with 13 bases remaining between them. CDR1 is SEHNR, CDR2 FQNEAQ, per germline (reference sequence). CDR3 DNA sequence: TGTGCCAGCAGCGCTAATCCCCGGGACACTGAAGCTTTCTTT. Residues: CASSANPRDTEAFF.

This clonotype showed up just a few times. The chain has TRBV12-3 or TRBV12-4 and TRBJ2-4; perhaps D is TRBD1 or TRBD2 (5 bases each). Trimming removed 5 bases from V and 7 bases from J, with 18 bases in between. The CDR3 consists of 15 residues. The CDR3 nucleotides are TGTGCCAGCAGTCCCCGGGGTGGGGGATTCAACATTCAGTACTTC. Its translation: CASSPRGGGFNIQYF.

The rearrangement uses TRBV7-9 and TRBJ1-5, with D tentatively TRBD1 (6 bases). The CDR3 length is 18 residues. Germline loops: CDR1 SEHNR, CDR2 FQNEAQ (reference sequence). Trimming took off 6 bases at V and 0 bases at J, with 21 bases between the two ends. CDR3 nucleotides: TGTGCCAGCAGTCACACAGGGAGTTGGGGGTATAGCAATCAGCCCCAGCATTTT. Translated, it gives CASSHTGSWGYSNQPQHF. The full variable domain, with the rest looked up from reference TRBV7-9 and TRBJ1-5, is DTGVSQNPRHKITKRGQNVTFRCDPISEHNRLYWYRQTLGQGPEFLTYFQNEAQLEKSRLLSDRFSAERPKGSFSTLEIQRTEQGDSAMYLCASSHTGSWGYSNQPQHFGDGTRLSIL.

The J gene is TRBJ1-2, the V gene TRBV13; 8 nucleotides align to TRBD1. Per the germline V gene, CDR1 is PRHDT and CDR2 is FYEKMQ (reference sequence). There are 16 residues in the CDR3. V lost 3 bases, J lost 2 bases, and 8 bases stayed unmatched. The chain's CDR3 is CASSFRGQGQNYGYTF. The CDR3 bases are TGTGCCAGCAGCTTCCGCGGACAGGGCCAAAACTATGGCTACACCTTC.